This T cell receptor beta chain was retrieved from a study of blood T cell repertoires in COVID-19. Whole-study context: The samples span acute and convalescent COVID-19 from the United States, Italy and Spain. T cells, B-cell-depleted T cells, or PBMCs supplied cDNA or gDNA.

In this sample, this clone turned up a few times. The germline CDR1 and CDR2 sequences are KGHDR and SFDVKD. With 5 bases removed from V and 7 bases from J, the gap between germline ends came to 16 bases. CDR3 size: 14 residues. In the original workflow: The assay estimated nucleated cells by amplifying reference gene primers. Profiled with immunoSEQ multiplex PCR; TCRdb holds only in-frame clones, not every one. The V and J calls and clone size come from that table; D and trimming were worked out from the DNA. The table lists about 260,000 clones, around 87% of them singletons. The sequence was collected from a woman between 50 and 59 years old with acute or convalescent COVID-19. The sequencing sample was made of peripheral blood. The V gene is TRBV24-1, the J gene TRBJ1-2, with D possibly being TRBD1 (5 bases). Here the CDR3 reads CATSGSRGGGGYTF. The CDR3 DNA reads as TGTGCCACCAGTGGGTCAAGGGGAGGTGGTGGCTACACCTTC.